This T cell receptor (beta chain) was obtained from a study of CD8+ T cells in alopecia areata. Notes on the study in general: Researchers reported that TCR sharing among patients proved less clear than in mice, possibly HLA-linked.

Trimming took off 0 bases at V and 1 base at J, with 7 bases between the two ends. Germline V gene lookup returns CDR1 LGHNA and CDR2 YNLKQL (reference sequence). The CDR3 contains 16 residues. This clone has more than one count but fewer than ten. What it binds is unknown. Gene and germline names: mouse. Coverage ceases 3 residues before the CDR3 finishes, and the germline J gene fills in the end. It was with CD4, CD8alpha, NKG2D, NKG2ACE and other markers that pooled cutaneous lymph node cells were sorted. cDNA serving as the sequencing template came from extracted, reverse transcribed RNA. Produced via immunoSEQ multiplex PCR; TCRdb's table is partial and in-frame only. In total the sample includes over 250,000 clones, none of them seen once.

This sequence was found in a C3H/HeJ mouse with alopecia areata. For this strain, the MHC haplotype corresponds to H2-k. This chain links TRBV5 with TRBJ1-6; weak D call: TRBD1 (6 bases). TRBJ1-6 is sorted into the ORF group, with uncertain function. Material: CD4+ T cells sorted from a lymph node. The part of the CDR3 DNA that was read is TGTGCCAGCAGCCAAGAGGGACAATCCTATAATTCGCCC. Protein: CASSQEGQSYNSP. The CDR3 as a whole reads CASSQEGQSYNSPLYF.